This TCR beta chain emerged from a study of T-cell memory formation after mild COVID-19 (dated by TCRdb to about 2021). For the wider study: Most TCR sequence clusters were specific to one of the two donors. Longitudinal TCRalpha and TCRbeta repertoire sequencing tracked T-cell clones expanding and contracting after mild COVID-19 in two donors. The cohort was made up of two young adult volunteers, one female and one male, who were previously healthy. Here is what the overall study found, with its caveats: Some responding clones were detected in pre-infection memory, which suggested that pre-existing cross-reactive memory T cells had joined the SARS-CoV-2 response. Only a couple of mild cases were covered in the study, and larger cohorts including severe cases with pre-infection samples were considered necessary. Contracting CD4+ clones appeared mostly in the CM and EM memory subsets, whereas CD8+ clones were enriched in EMRA. The second-wave clones that peaked on day 37 were not confirmed to be SARS-CoV-2 specific. From day 15 to 85, contracting clones showed balanced CD4/CD8 phenotypes, whereas a second wave of clones that expanded from day 15 to 37 leaned towards CD4+.

Sequencing used an Illumina NovaSeq 6000. cDNA libraries for TCRalpha and TCRbeta were prepared by 5'RACE using constant-segment primers, with sample barcodes and unique molecular identifiers added. RNA was extracted from every sample with Trizol reagent. Library amplification was performed in two PCR steps, and a second sample barcode and Illumina TruSeq adapters were introduced in the second step. Sequencing of the libraries was done on an Illumina NovaSeq, producing 2 x 150 bp paired-end reads. The paper's data handling went like this. The reads were demultiplexed and collapsed into UMI-guided consensus sequences using migec v1.2.7. Using mixcr v2.1.11, UMI consensuses were aligned to TRA and TRB V and J templates and then assembled into clonotypes. Clonotypes were classified as expanded or contracted when called significant by both edgeR and NoisET, with noise models trained on biological replicates. For edgeR calls, a false discovery rate-adjusted p below 0.01 and a log2 fold-change threshold of 1 were applied. PCA with hierarchical clustering of max-normalized trajectories of the 1000 most abundant clonotypes was used as exploratory dynamics analysis. Each responding clone was given a CD4 or CD8 phenotype based on the CD4+ and CD8+ repertoires, which had been sequenced separately. The public reads were reanalyzed by TCRdb: fastp trimming at Q25, MiXCR alignment, in-frame beta chains only. Merged by CDR3 protein, the rows form single entries marked with the most common genes and DNA. TCRdb, not the authors, supplied the V and J calls. A total of more than 35,000 distinct CDR3 sequences appear in this sample, about a tenth of them only once. Jointly, the top ten make up roughly 10% of the sample.

The sample holds many counts of this clonotype. The antigen it binds to is not known. No much larger clone is present one base from it, and per-base qualities are unavailable. CDR3 length: 14 amino acids, cysteine to phenylalanine. The kept DNA is CDR3 alone, 42 bases in frame from the first base. The junction shows trimming of 6 bases on V and 4 bases on J, plus 18 bases between the germline ends. The germline V gene (reference sequence) yields DFQATT for CDR1 and SNEGSKA for CDR2. Ficoll-Paque density gradient centrifugation was used to isolate PBMCs. The clonotype was recovered from an adult woman who had mild COVID-19 (a few samples of this study predate the infection). The sample titles of this study are shuffled in the database, so cell type and time point are left out; the donor was told from shared clones. Input material: PBMCs or a T cell subset sorted from them (not recorded which). The chain uses TRBV20-1 and TRBJ2-5, and TRBD1 may be the D gene, going by 6 matching bases. The sequenced DNA: TGCAGTGCCATCCCCGGGGACACCCCAGAGACCCAGTACTTC. Protein translation: CSAIPGDTPETQYF.